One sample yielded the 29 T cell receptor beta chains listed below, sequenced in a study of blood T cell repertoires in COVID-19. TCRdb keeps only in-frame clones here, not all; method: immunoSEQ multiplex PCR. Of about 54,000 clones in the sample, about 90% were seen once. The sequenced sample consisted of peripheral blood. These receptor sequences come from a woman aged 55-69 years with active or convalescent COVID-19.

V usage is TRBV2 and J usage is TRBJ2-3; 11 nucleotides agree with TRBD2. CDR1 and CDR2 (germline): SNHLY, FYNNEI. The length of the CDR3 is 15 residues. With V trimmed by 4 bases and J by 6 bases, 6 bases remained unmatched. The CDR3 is CASSATSGVGDTQYF. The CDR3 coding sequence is TGTGCCAGCAGTGCGACTAGCGGGGTTGGGGATACGCAGTATTTT.

CDR3 protein: CASSQSLTGGPGGYTF. CDR3 coding DNA: TGTGCCAGCAGCCAGTCACTGACAGGCGGGCCTGGCGGCTACACCTTC. The chain joins TRBV3-1 (or the pseudogene TRBV3-2) to TRBJ1-2, with a weak D call TRBD1 (6 bases). V was pared by 3 bases and J by 8 bases, with 22 bases between. Germline CDR1 and CDR2: LGHDT and YNNKEL (reference sequence). This CDR3 contains 16 residues.

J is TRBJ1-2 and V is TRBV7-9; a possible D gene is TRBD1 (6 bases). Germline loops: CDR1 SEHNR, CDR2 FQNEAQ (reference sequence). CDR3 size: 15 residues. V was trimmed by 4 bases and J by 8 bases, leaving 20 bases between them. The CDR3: CASSSMDSLGWGYTF. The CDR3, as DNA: TGTGCCAGCAGCTCGATGGACAGCCTGGGATGGGGCTACACCTTC.

For the CDR3, the DNA is TGCGCCAGCAGCCAAGGGACTAGCGGGCTAACAGATACGCAGTATTTT. Translation gives CASSQGTSGLTDTQYF. This sequence joins TRBV4-3 and TRBJ2-3; 11 nucleotides agree with TRBD2. The CDR3 length is 16 residues. Germline V gene lookup returns CDR1 LGHNA and CDR2 YSLEER. V lost 1 base and J lost 3; bases outside the gene matches: 3.

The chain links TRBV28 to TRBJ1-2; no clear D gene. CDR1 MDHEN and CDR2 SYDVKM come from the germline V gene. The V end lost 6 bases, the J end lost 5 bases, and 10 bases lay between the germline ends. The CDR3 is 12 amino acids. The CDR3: CASRVTVYGYTF. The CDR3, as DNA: TGTGCCAGCAGAGTAACAGTATATGGCTACACCTTC.

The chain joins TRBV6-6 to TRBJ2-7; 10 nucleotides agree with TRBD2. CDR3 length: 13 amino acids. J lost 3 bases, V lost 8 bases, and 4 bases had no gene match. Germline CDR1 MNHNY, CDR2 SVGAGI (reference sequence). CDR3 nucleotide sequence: TGTGCCAGCCGGGGACTAGCGATCTACGAGCAGTACTTC. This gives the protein CASRGLAIYEQYF.

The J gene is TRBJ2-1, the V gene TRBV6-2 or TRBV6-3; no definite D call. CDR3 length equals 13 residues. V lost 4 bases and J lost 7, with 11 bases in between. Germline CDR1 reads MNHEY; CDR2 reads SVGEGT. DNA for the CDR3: TGTGCCAGCAGTTCCAACTCCGAGAATGAGCAGTTCTTC. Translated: CASSSNSENEQFF.

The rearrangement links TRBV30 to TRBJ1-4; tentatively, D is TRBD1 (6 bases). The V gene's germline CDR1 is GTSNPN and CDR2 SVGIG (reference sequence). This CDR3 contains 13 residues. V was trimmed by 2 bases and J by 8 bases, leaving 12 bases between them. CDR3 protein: CAWSLGAGEKLFF. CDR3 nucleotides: TGTGCCTGGAGTTTGGGGGCTGGCGAAAAACTGTTTTTT.

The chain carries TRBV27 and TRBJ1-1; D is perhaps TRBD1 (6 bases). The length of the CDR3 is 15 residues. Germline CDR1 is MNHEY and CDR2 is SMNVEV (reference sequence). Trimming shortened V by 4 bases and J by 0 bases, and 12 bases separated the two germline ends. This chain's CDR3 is CASSSTGQLNTEAFF. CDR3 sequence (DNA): TGTGCCAGCAGTTCCACAGGGCAGCTGAACACTGAAGCTTTCTTT.

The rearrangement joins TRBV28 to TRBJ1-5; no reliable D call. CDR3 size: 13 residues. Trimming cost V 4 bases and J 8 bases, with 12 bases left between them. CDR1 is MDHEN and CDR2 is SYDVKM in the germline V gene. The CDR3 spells CASSSPYMEPQHF. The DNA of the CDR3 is TGTGCCAGCAGTTCACCCTATATGGAGCCCCAGCATTTT.

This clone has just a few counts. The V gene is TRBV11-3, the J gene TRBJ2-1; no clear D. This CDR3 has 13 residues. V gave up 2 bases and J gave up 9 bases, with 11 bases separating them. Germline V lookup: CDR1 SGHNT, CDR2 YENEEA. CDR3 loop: CASSLSMVSEQFF. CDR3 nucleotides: TGTGCCAGCAGCTTATCTATGGTCTCTGAGCAGTTCTTC.

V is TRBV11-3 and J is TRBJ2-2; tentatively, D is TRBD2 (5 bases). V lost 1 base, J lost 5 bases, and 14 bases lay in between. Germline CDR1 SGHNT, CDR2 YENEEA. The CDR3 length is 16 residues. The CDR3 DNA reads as TGTGCCAGCAGCTTAGCGGGTGGGAGAAAGACCGGGGAGCTGTTTTTT. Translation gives CASSLAGGRKTGELFF.

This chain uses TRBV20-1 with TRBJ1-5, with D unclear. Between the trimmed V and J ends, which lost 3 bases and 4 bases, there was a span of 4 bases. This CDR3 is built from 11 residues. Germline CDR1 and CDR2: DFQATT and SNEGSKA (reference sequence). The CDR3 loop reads CSASENQPQHF. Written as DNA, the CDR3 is TGCAGTGCTAGCGAGAATCAGCCCCAGCATTTT.

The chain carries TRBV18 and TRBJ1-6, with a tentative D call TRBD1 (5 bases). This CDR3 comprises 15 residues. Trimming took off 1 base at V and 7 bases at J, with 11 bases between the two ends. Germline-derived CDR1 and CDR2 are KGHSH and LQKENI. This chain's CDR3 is CASSPLGVGNSPLHF. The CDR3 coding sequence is TGTGCCAGCTCACCACTAGGGGTTGGCAATTCACCCCTCCACTTT.

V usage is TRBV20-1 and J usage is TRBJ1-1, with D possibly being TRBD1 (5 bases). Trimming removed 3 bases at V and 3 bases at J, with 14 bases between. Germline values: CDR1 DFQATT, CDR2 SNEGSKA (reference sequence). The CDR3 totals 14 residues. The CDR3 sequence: CSASRPGRDTEAFF. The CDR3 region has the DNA TGCAGTGCTAGTCGACCAGGGAGGGACACTGAAGCTTTCTTT.

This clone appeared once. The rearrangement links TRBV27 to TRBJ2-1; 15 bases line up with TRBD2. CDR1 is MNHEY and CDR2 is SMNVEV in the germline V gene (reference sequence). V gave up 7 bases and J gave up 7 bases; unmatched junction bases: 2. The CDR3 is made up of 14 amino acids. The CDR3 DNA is TGTGCCAGCACAGGGACTAGCGGGAGGAATGAGCAGTTCTTC. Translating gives CASTGTSGRNEQFF.

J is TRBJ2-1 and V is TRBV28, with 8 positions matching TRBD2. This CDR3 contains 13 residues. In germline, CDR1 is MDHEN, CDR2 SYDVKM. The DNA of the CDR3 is TGTATTACATGGTCAGGACTAGCCTATGAGCAGTTCTTC. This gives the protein CITWSGLAYEQFF.

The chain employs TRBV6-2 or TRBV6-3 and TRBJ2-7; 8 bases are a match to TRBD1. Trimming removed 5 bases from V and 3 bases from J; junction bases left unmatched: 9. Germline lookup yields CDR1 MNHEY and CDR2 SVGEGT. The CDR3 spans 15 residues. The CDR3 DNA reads TGTGCCAGCAGTACCCGGGACAGGCGTAACTACGAGCAGTACTTC. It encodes CASSTRDRRNYEQYF.

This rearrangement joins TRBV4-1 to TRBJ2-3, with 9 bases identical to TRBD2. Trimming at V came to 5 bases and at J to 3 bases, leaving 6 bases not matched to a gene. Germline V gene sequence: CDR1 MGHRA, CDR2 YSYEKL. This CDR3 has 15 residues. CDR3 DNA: TGCGCCAGCAGCGCCCGACTAGCGGCTACAGATACGCAGTATTTT. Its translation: CASSARLAATDTQYF.

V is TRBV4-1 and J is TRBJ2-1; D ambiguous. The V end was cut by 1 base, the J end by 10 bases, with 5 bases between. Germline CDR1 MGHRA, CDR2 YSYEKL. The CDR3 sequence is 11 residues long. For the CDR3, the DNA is TGCGCCAGCAGCCAAGGTCCAGAGCAGTTCTTC. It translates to CASSQGPEQFF.

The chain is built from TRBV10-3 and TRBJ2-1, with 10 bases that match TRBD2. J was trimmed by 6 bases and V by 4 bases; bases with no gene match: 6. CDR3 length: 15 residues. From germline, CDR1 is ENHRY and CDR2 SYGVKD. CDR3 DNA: TGTGCCATCAGTGGTAGCGGGGGGTGGGGCAATGAGCAGTTCTTC. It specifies CAISGSGGWGNEQFF.

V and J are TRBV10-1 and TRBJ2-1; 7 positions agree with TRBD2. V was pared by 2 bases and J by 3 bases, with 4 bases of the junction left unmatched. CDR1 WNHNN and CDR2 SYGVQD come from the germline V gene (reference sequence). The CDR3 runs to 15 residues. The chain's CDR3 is CASSETGGGYNEQFF. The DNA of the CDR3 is TGCGCCAGCAGTGAGACCGGCGGGGGCTACAATGAGCAGTTCTTC.

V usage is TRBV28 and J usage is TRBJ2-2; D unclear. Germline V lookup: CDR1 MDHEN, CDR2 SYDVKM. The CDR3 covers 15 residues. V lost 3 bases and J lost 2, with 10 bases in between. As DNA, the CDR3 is TGTGCCAGCAGTTTGGCCAGTACCAACACCGGGGAGCTGTTTTTT. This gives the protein CASSLASTNTGELFF.

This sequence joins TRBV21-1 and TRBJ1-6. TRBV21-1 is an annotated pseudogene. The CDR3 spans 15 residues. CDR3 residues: CASSKVRGLNSPLHF. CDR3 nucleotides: TGTGCCAGCAGCAAAGTAAGGGGACTGAATTCACCCCTCCACTTT.

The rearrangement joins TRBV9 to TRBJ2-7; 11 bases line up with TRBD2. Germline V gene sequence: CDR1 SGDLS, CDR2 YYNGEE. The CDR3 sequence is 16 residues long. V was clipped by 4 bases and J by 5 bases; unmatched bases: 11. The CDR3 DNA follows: TGTGCCAGCAGCACACAACTAGCGGGAGTGGTAAACGAGCAGTACTTC. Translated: CASSTQLAGVVNEQYF.

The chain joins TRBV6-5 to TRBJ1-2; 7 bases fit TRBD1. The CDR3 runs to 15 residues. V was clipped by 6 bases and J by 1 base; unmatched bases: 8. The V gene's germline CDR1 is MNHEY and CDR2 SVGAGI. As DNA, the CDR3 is TGTGCCAGCAGCCTCGGACAGGTCCTTAACTATGGCTACACCTTC. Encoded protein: CASSLGQVLNYGYTF.

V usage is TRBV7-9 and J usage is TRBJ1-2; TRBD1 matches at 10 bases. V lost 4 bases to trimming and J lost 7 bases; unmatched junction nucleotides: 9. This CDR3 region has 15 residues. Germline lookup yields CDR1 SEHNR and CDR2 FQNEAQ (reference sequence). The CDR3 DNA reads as TGTGCCAGCAGCTACTCGGGACAGGGGAAGAGTGGCTACACCTTC. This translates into CASSYSGQGKSGYTF.

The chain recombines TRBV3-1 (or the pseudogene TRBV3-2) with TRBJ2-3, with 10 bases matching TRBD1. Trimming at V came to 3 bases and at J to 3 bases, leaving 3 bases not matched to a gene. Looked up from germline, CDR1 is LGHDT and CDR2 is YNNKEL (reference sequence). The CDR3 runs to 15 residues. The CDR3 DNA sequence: TGTGCCAGCAGCCAGGGGACAGGGGTTACAGATACGCAGTATTTT. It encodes CASSQGTGVTDTQYF.

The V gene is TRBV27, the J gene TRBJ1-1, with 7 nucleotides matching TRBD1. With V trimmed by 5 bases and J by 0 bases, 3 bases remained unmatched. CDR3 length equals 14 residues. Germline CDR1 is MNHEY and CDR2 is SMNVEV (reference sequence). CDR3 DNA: TGTGCCAGCAGTGTCACAGGGGTGAACACTGAAGCTTTCTTT. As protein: CASSVTGVNTEAFF.